These 8 T cell receptor beta chains share one sample of origin, sequenced in a study of response to subunit inactivated influenza vaccine. Using its own MiXCR run on the RT-PCR reads, TCRdb lists one record per CDR3 protein. The table records approximately 530,000 distinct CDR3 sequences, approximately 6.9% of them present only once. The specimen was PBMCs from blood, collected less than 25 months after vaccination. All receptors come from a man between 50 and 69 years old who received an inactivated influenza vaccine.

This clonotype was detected once. The V gene is TRBV11-2, the J gene TRBJ2-1, with D unresolved. Germline CDR1 and CDR2: SGHAT and FQNNGV. Trimming cost V 2 bases and J 4 bases, with 12 bases left between them. The CDR3 runs to 15 residues. The CDR3 reads CASSLSWSLYNEQFF. The CDR3 coding sequence is TGTGCCAGCAGCTTATCCTGGTCGTTGTACAATGAGCAGTTCTTC.

This clonotype occurred a few times. J is TRBJ1-5 and V is TRBV28; maybe TRBD1 (5 bases). The CDR3 is 16 amino acids. Germline V CDR1 and CDR2: MDHEN, SYDVKM. The V and J ends lost 4 bases and 0 bases respectively, with 13 bases between them. The CDR3 nucleotides read TGTGCCAGCAGTTCTAATAAGGGACTTAGCAATCAGCCCCAGCATTTT. Translating gives CASSSNKGLSNQPQHF. The whole variable domain, remainder taken from reference TRBV28 and TRBJ1-5, is DVKVTQSSRYLVKRTGEKVFLECVQDMDHENMFWYRQDPGLGLRLIYFSYDVKMKEKGDIPEGYSVSREKKERFSLILESASTNQTSMYLCASSSNKGLSNQPQHFGDGTRLSIL.

The gene calls are TRBV5-1 and TRBJ1-1, with a possible D match to TRBD1 (5 bases). The CDR3 runs to 15 residues. V was pared by 4 bases and J by 3 bases, with 16 bases between. The V gene's germline CDR1 is SGHRS and CDR2 YFSETQ. The CDR3 nucleotides are TGCGCCAGCAGCGTCCCGGGGGTGGGACACACTGAAGCTTTCTTT. Translating it yields CASSVPGVGHTEAFF. The whole variable domain, filled in from reference TRBV5-1 and TRBJ1-1, reads KAGVTQTPRYLIKTRGQQVTLSCSPISGHRSVSWYQQTPGQGLQFLFEYFSETQRNKGNFPGRFSGRQFSNSRSEMNVSTLELGDSALYLCASSVPGVGHTEAFFGQGTRLTVV.

This clonotype came up many times. The V and J genes are TRBV20-1 and TRBJ2-5; 9 bases are shared with TRBD1. Trimming removed 0 bases from V and 2 bases from J; junction bases left unmatched: 7. Germline V gene sequence: CDR1 DFQATT, CDR2 SNEGSKA (reference sequence). The CDR3 covers 16 residues. CDR3 residues: CSARDPGTGSQETQYF. In nucleotides, the CDR3 is TGCAGTGCTAGAGATCCTGGGACAGGGAGTCAAGAGACCCAGTACTTC.

This clonotype was detected many times. The V call is TRBV4-2, the J call TRBJ2-7, with D perhaps matching TRBD1 (6 bases). Germline values: CDR1 LGHNA, CDR2 YNFKEQ. The V end was cut by 0 bases, the J end by 4 bases, with 7 bases between. This CDR3 contains 13 residues. CDR3 in amino acids: CASSQDQGYEQYF. The CDR3 coding sequence is TGTGCCAGCAGCCAAGATCAGGGGTACGAGCAGTACTTC.

This clonotype was counted a few times. The V and J genes are TRBV5-1 and TRBJ1-2, with D possibly TRBD1 on 6 matching bases. V lost 7 bases to trimming and J lost 6 bases, with 10 bases between them. The CDR3 has 11 residues. Germline-derived CDR1 and CDR2 are SGHRS and YFSETQ. CDR3 loop: CASGPGDGYTF. In DNA, the CDR3 is TGCGCCAGCGGGCCAGGGGATGGCTACACCTTC.

J is TRBJ2-4 and V is TRBV29-1; D may be TRBD2 (7 bases). The CDR3 is made up of 13 amino acids. Trimming shortened V by 0 bases and J by 6 bases, and 9 bases separated the two germline ends. CDR1 and CDR2 from the germline V gene are SQVTM and ANQGSEA. The CDR3 here is CSVEEGGVNIQYF. In DNA form, the CDR3 reads TGCAGCGTTGAAGAAGGGGGGGTAAACATTCAGTACTTC.

The sample holds a few counts of this clonotype. The V and J genes are TRBV12-3 or TRBV12-4 and TRBJ2-3; D is ambiguous. This CDR3 is built from 12 residues. The germline V and J ends were trimmed by 6 bases and 8 bases, with 12 bases remaining between them. CDR3 loop: CASRPRMGTQYF. CDR3 nucleotides: TGTGCCAGCAGACCCCGGATGGGTACGCAGTATTTT.